The T cell receptor (beta chain) described here comes from a study of radiation and T cells in renal cell carcinoma. Broader study findings: From baseline, blood top tumor clonotypes peaked at 2 weeks post-radiation.

With regard to this clone: Its antigen is still unknown.

Per the germline V gene, CDR1 is MNHEY and CDR2 is SMNVEV (reference sequence). The CDR3 spans 14 residues. The ends lost 2 bases at V and 7 bases at J; junction bases unmatched: 6. Profiled with immunoSEQ multiplex PCR; TCRdb holds only in-frame clones, not every one. In the table there are more than 100,000 clones, 88% of which are singletons. This sample's time point: blood 2 weeks post-SBRT. Treatment in this sample: 15 Gy SBRT to primary tumor, nephrectomy 4 weeks later. The patient's renal cell carcinoma had clear cell pathology. The sequence was obtained from a woman aged 70-85 years with renal cell carcinoma. Sequenced here: blood, sampled from a patient whose treatment included radiotherapy and nephrectomy. The chain has TRBV27 and TRBJ2-5; 8 nucleotides agree with TRBD2. The CDR3 sequence is CASSLTGGAPTQYF. Written as DNA, the CDR3 is TGTGCCAGCAGTTTAACCGGGGGGGCCCCGACCCAGTACTTC.